This passage covers 31 T cell receptor beta chains from one sample sequenced in a study of T-cell memory formation after mild COVID-19. MiXCR, applied by TCRdb to the 5' RACE reads, yields one record per CDR3 protein. The table lists roughly 480,000 distinct CDR3 sequences, roughly 25% of them singletons. Sequenced material: PBMCs or a T cell subset sorted from them (not recorded which). The source is an adult woman who had mild COVID-19 (a few samples of this study predate the infection). Cell type and time point are not known.

The J gene is TRBJ1-2, the V gene TRBV9; D is unresolved. The CDR3 extends over 13 amino acids. CDR1 is SGDLS, CDR2 YYNGEE, per germline. The V gene lost 0 bases and the J gene lost 4 bases, with 7 bases spanning the gap. This CDR3 reads CASSVESAYGYTF. DNA of the CDR3: TGTGCCAGCAGCGTAGAGTCAGCCTATGGCTACACCTTC. Looking up the rest from reference TRBV9 and TRBJ1-2 gives the full variable domain: DSGVTQTPKHLITATGQRVTLRCSPRSGDLSVYWYQQSLDQGLQFLIQYYNGEERAKGNILERFSAQQFPDLHSELNLSSLELGDSALYFCASSVESAYGYTFGSGTRLTVV.

The genes are TRBV10-3 and TRBJ2-1; 8 nucleotides align to TRBD2. Trimming cost V 2 bases and J 3 bases; bases outside gene matches: 6. Germline CDR1 and CDR2: ENHRY and SYGVKD. This CDR3 has 16 amino acids. The DNA for the CDR3 is TGTGCCATCAGTGAGCCATCCGGGACTAGCTACAATGAGCAGTTCTTC. Its protein product is CAISEPSGTSYNEQFF.

V is TRBV12-3 or TRBV12-4 and J is TRBJ2-1, with 7 bases that match TRBD2. This CDR3 is 16 amino acids long. The V segment lost 5 bases and the J segment 5 bases; nucleotides outside the gene matches: 12. The CDR3 nucleotides are TGTGCCAGCAGTGTCATCCGGGGGGACTTTAACAATGAGCAGTTCTTC. Translating gives CASSVIRGDFNNEQFF.

The chain carries TRBV30 and TRBJ2-7; D remains ambiguous. Trimming removed 0 bases from V and 2 bases from J, with 5 bases in between. The CDR3 loop spans 12 amino acids. The V gene's germline CDR1 is GTSNPN and CDR2 SVGIG (reference sequence). The CDR3 sequence: CAWSVTTYEQYF. CDR3 DNA: TGTGCCTGGAGTGTAACAACCTACGAGCAGTACTTC.

The V call is TRBV29-1, the J call TRBJ2-2, with 8 bases identical to TRBD2. CDR1 and CDR2 from the germline V gene are SQVTM and ANQGSEA. Trimming removed 7 bases from V and 5 bases from J; junction bases left unmatched: 9. The CDR3 length is 14 residues. DNA for the CDR3: TGCAGCGGCGGGGGGCAGGGAAAAACCGGGGAGCTGTTTTTT. Its protein product is CSGGGQGKTGELFF.

The chain couples TRBV12-3 or TRBV12-4 to TRBJ2-3, with TRBD2 matching over 7 bases. The CDR3 extends over 18 amino acids. Germline trimming cut 4 bases from V and 1 base from J; bases unmatched to any gene: 14. The CDR3 protein is CASSSPAGRETGTDTQYF. CDR3 in DNA: TGTGCCAGCAGTTCCCCCGCTGGGCGGGAGACAGGCACAGATACGCAGTATTTT.

CDR3 in amino acids: CASSFWSSTDTQYF. DNA for the CDR3: TGTGCCAGCAGCTTCTGGAGTAGCACAGATACGCAGTATTTT. The chain has TRBV5-5 and TRBJ2-3; D remains ambiguous. The CDR3 spans 14 residues. Looked up from germline, CDR1 is SGHKS and CDR2 is YYEKEE (reference sequence). V lost 2 bases and J lost 0, with 7 bases in between.

This clonotype came up many times. The rearrangement joins TRBV5-5 to TRBJ2-1; the D is unclear. The CDR3 contains 14 residues. V shed 7 bases and J shed 0 bases, with 11 bases lying between them. The V gene's germline CDR1 is SGHKS and CDR2 YYEKEE (reference sequence). In nucleotides, the CDR3 is TGTGCCAGCTCCGGGCCGAACTCCTACAATGAGCAGTTCTTC. Its protein is CASSGPNSYNEQFF.

V and J are TRBV24-1 and TRBJ2-1; TRBD1 matches at 7 bases. CDR1 KGHDR and CDR2 SFDVKD come from the germline V gene. V lost 3 bases, J lost 7 bases, and 8 bases stayed unmatched. The CDR3 contains 15 residues. CDR3 protein: CATSDPYRGRNEQFF. The DNA of the CDR3 is TGTGCCACCAGTGATCCGTACAGGGGTAGGAATGAGCAGTTCTTC.

This chain links TRBV2 with TRBJ1-5; tentative D call: TRBD1 (6 bases). V was cut by 6 bases and J by 3 bases, with 12 bases left in between. This CDR3 has 14 residues. Germline-derived CDR1 and CDR2 are SNHLY and FYNNEI. The chain's CDR3 is CASSVQGSNQPQHF. CDR3 nucleotide sequence: TGTGCCAGCAGCGTCCAGGGGTCCAATCAGCCCCAGCATTTT.

This chain uses TRBV5-1 with TRBJ2-1; D call uncertain. The ends were cut back, 0 bases at V and 4 bases at J, with 17 bases in the middle. The CDR3 has 17 amino acids. Germline V gene lookup returns CDR1 SGHRS and CDR2 YFSETQ. In nucleotides, the CDR3 is TGCGCCAGCAGCTTGGATCTTACGCCCCAAGCGTACAATGAGCAGTTCTTC. Translated, it gives CASSLDLTPQAYNEQFF.

The sample holds a few counts of this clonotype. The chain couples TRBV19 to TRBJ1-1, with 10 bases lining up with TRBD1. Per germline, CDR1 LNHDA and CDR2 SQIVND (reference sequence). The CDR3 sequence is 15 residues long. J was trimmed by 8 bases and V by 4 bases; bases with no gene match: 10. CDR3 sequence: CASSTHAETGGEAFF. The CDR3 DNA reads TGTGCCAGTAGTACCCACGCCGAGACAGGGGGCGAAGCTTTCTTT.

This clonotype was seen a handful of times. The genes are TRBV27 and TRBJ2-7, with D uncertain. V lost 3 bases and J 4 bases, leaving 10 bases between the germline ends. The CDR3 contains 13 residues. The germline CDR1 and CDR2 sequences are MNHEY and SMNVEV (reference sequence). CDR3 amino acids: CASSFSGPYEQYF. The CDR3 DNA reads TGTGCCAGCAGTTTTTCGGGCCCTTACGAGCAGTACTTC.

Written as DNA, the CDR3 is TGTGCCAGCAGTCGAGAGGTGAACACTGAAGCTTTCTTT. It yields the protein CASSREVNTEAFF. The chain uses TRBV6-5 and TRBJ1-1, with D unclear. This CDR3 region has 13 residues. V was shortened by 5 bases and J by 0 bases, with 7 bases between the two germline ends. Germline CDR1 and CDR2: MNHEY and SVGAGI.

The CDR3 DNA is TGTGCCAGCAGTAGACTAGCGGGAGCCCCCTACGAGCAGTACTTC. Its translation is CASSRLAGAPYEQYF. The chain combines TRBV6-2 or TRBV6-3 with TRBJ2-7; 12 bases agree with TRBD2. Germline trimming cut 5 bases from V and 2 bases from J; bases unmatched to any gene: 4. The germline V gene encodes CDR1 MNHEY and CDR2 SVGEGT. The CDR3 totals 15 residues.

This clonotype has only a few counts. The V gene is TRBV10-3, the J gene TRBJ2-5; D gene ambiguous. Germline V lookup: CDR1 ENHRY, CDR2 SYGVKD. This CDR3 has 14 residues. V lost 0 bases to trimming and J lost 4 bases, with 9 bases between them. The chain's CDR3 is CAISESGIGETQYF. The CDR3 region has the DNA TGTGCCATCAGTGAGTCTGGAATAGGAGAGACCCAGTACTTC.

This chain uses TRBV24-1 with TRBJ2-2; D uncertain. Per germline, CDR1 KGHDR and CDR2 SFDVKD. V dropped 1 base and J dropped 1 base, with 9 bases sitting between them. The CDR3 contains 16 residues. The CDR3 protein is CATSDFLTQNTGELFF. The CDR3 DNA reads TGTGCCACCAGTGATTTTCTTACACAGAACACCGGGGAGCTGTTTTTT.

A few counts support this clonotype. At one of its ends the junction is not consistent with the germline gene, which may arise from a read error. This chain links TRBV7-9 with TRBJ2-6, with D maybe TRBD2 (5 bases). CDR1 and CDR2 (germline): SEHNR, FQNEAQ (reference sequence). The length of the CDR3 is 14 residues. CDR3 nucleotides: TGTGCCAGCAGCCCCCGGGGTGATCTCAACTTCCTGACTTTC. Protein: CASSPRGDLNFLTF.

The chain couples TRBV15 to TRBJ2-7; TRBD2 matches 7 bases. Germline CDR1 and CDR2: LNHNV and YYDKDF (reference sequence). Germline trimming cut 1 base from V and 3 bases from J; bases unmatched to any gene: 6. This CDR3 is built from 15 residues. CDR3 sequence (DNA): TGTGCCACCAGCAGAGCCCGAGCGGGATACTACGAGCAGTACTTC. Translating gives CATSRARAGYYEQYF.

This clonotype occurred a few times. The chain recombines TRBV18 with TRBJ2-2; 7 bases are shared with TRBD2. With V trimmed by 0 bases and J by 2 bases, 3 bases remained unmatched. This CDR3 has 16 residues. Germline-derived CDR1 and CDR2 are KGHSH and LQKENI. The CDR3 DNA follows: TGTGCCAGCTCACCACCCGCTAGCGGAAACACCGGGGAGCTGTTTTTT. Translation: CASSPPASGNTGELFF.

This clonotype was observed a few times. V gene TRBV7-8 combines with J gene TRBJ2-1; TRBD2 matches 11 bases. Trimming took 0 bases from V and 6 from J; bases not matched to a gene: 7. CDR1 and CDR2 from the germline V gene are SGHVS and FQNEAQ. The length of the CDR3 is 17 residues. The CDR3 spells CASSLARLAGRFNEQFF. The CDR3, as DNA: TGTGCCAGCAGCTTAGCGCGACTAGCGGGGAGATTCAATGAGCAGTTCTTC. The whole variable domain, remainder taken from reference TRBV7-8 and TRBJ2-1, is GAGVSQSPRYKVAKRGQDVALRCDPISGHVSLFWYQQALGQGPEFLTYFQNEAQLDKSGLPSDRFFAERPEGSVSTLKIQRTQQEDSAVYLCASSLARLAGRFNEQFFGPGTRLTVL.

In this sample, this clonotype turned up a few times. The chain couples TRBV4-2 to TRBJ2-3; D is ambiguous. Trimming removed 0 bases from V and 1 base from J, with 11 bases in between. The CDR3 is 16 amino acids. In germline, CDR1 is LGHNA, CDR2 YNFKEQ. CDR3 in DNA: TGTGCCAGCAGCCAAGATCGGTTGTCTGGCACAGATACGCAGTATTTT. It codes for CASSQDRLSGTDTQYF.

This clonotype came up a few times. The chain carries TRBV3-1 and TRBJ1-1, with D unclear. This CDR3 region has 17 residues. Germline V gene lookup returns CDR1 LGHDT and CDR2 YNNKEL (reference sequence). Trimming left V 0 bases short and J 2 bases short, with 16 bases between. Here the CDR3 reads CASSQDTPAGRNTEAFF. The CDR3 nucleotides are TGTGCCAGCAGCCAAGATACCCCGGCGGGGAGAAACACTGAAGCTTTCTTT.

This clonotype was counted between two and nine times. V usage is TRBV4-1 and J usage is TRBJ2-7, with 11 nucleotides matching TRBD2. V gave up 1 base and J gave up 3 bases; unmatched junction bases: 2. The CDR3 covers 15 residues. The germline CDR1 and CDR2 sequences are MGHRA and YSYEKL. The CDR3 spells CASSQGSGGVYEQYF. In DNA, the CDR3 is TGCGCCAGCAGCCAAGGTAGCGGGGGGGTCTACGAGCAGTACTTC.

This clonotype was found a few times. The V call is TRBV29-1, the J call TRBJ2-1, with 15 bases matching TRBD2. After removal of 5 bases from V and 9 bases from J, the junction contained 8 bases not matched to a gene. Looked up from germline, CDR1 is SQVTM and CDR2 is ANQGSEA. The CDR3 contains 15 residues. CDR3 nucleotide sequence: TGCAGCGTTCGAGGACTAGCGGGAGGGCATAGTGAGCAGTTCTTC. Its protein is CSVRGLAGGHSEQFF.

The V call is TRBV20-1, the J call TRBJ2-1; 8 nucleotides align to TRBD2. The CDR3 sequence is 14 residues long. Germline values: CDR1 DFQATT, CDR2 SNEGSKA (reference sequence). The ends lost 6 bases at V and 4 bases at J; junction bases unmatched: 8. The chain's CDR3 is CSAPRSGGYNEQFF. CDR3 DNA sequence: TGCAGTGCCCCTCGAAGCGGGGGTTACAATGAGCAGTTCTTC.

This clonotype has ten or more counts. The DNA of the CDR3 is TGCGCCAGCAGACTCGGCCAAGAGACCCAGTACTTC. It specifies CASRLGQETQYF. V gene TRBV5-1 combines with J gene TRBJ2-5; D not resolved. The germline V gene has CDR1 SGHRS and CDR2 YFSETQ. The CDR3 has 12 amino acids. The V and J ends lost 5 bases and 1 base respectively, with 6 bases between them.

This clonotype appeared a few times. The V call is TRBV6-4, the J call TRBJ2-3, with TRBD2 matching over 14 bases. V trimming: 5 bases; J trimming: 5 bases; junction bases outside the gene matches: 6. CDR1 is MRHNA, CDR2 SNTAGT, per germline. The CDR3 spans 16 residues. The CDR3, as DNA: TGTGCCAGCAGTCCGACTAGCGGGGGGGCAGAAGATACGCAGTATTTT. Its translation is CASSPTSGGAEDTQYF.

Ten or more counts support this clonotype. J is TRBJ2-5 and V is TRBV7-6; the D gene could be TRBD1 or TRBD2 (5 bases each). The V end lost 7 bases, the J end lost 6 bases, and 18 bases lay between the germline ends. The CDR3 has 14 residues. The germline CDR1 and CDR2 sequences are SGHVS and FNYEAQ. The CDR3 DNA is TGTGCCAGCACACCTCCCCGGGGACCCCAGACCCAGTACTTC. It specifies CASTPPRGPQTQYF.

This clonotype was counted only a few times. The V and J genes are TRBV6-6 and TRBJ2-3, with TRBD1 as a possible D gene (6 bases). CDR3 size: 14 residues. V lost 1 base to trimming and J lost 4 bases, with 9 bases between them. Germline V gene lookup returns CDR1 MNHNY and CDR2 SVGAGI (reference sequence). CDR3 nucleotides: TGTGCCAGCAGTTACTACAGGGTACCAGATACGCAGTATTTT. Its translation: CASSYYRVPDTQYF.

With respect to this clonotype: Being one base from a much bigger clone, this may be a read error. The chain uses TRBV6-6 and TRBJ1-5; D is possibly TRBD1 (6 bases). Trimming took off 6 bases at V and 0 bases at J, with 12 bases between the two ends. Germline values: CDR1 MNHNY, CDR2 SVGAGI (reference sequence). The CDR3 totals 15 residues. CDR3 in DNA: TGTGCCAGCAGCCCGGACAGCTATAGCAATCAGCCCCAGCATTTT. Translating it yields CASSPDSYSNQPQHF.